This is a list of T cell receptor beta chains from one sample in a study of blood T cell repertoires in COVID-19. Method: immunoSEQ multiplex PCR; TCRdb's copy keeps in-frame clones and lacks some. The sample holds 380,000 or so clones, around 92% seen once. The sequencing input was peripheral blood. These receptors all come from a man aged 35 to 55 with acute or convalescent COVID-19. The conserved cysteine and the conserved F or W are not part of the CDR3 here. The D gene is left open where the match is weak.

d_call,j_call,v_call,cdr3_aa
TRBD1,TRBJ2-6,TRBV28,ASRSPVGTEGYGANVLT
.,TRBJ1-1,TRBV12-3/TRBV12-4,ASSLASYTEAF
.,TRBJ2-7,TRBV23-1,ASSQRCRVALGEQY
TRBD1,TRBJ2-3,TRBV19,ASSTDRAFTDTQY
.,TRBJ1-5,TRBV10-3,AIRDSLNQPQH
.,TRBJ1-5,TRBV19,ASSPRDWTQH
TRBD1,TRBJ2-7,TRBV29-1,SARFLMRQGTYEQY
.,TRBJ1-1,TRBV5-1,ASSFYRDGGTEAF
.,TRBJ2-1,TRBV27,ASSHQFAQGLQNEQF
.,TRBJ2-5,TRBV7-3,ASSLSGGQETQY
TRBD1,TRBJ2-2,TRBV11-3,ASSLAGGYTGELF
.,TRBJ2-7,TRBV6-5,ASSRTGIYEQY
TRBD2,TRBJ2-3,TRBV7-8,ASSGPKRELLDTQY